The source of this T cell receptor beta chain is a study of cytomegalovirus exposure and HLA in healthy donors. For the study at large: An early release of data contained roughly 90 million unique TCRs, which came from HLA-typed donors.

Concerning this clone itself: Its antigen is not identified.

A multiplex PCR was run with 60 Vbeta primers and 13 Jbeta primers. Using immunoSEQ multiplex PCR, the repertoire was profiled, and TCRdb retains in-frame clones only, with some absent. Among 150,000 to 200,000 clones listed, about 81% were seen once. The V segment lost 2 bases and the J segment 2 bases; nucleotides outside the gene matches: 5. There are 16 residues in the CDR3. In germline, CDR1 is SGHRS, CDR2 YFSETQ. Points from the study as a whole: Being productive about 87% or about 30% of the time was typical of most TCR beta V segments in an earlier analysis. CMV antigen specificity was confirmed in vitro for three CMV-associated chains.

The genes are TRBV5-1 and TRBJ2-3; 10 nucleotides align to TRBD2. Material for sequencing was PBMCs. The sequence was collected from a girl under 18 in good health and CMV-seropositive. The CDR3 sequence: CASSLASGRDTDTQYF. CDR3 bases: TGCGCCAGCAGCTTAGCCAGCGGGAGGGACACAGATACGCAGTATTTT.